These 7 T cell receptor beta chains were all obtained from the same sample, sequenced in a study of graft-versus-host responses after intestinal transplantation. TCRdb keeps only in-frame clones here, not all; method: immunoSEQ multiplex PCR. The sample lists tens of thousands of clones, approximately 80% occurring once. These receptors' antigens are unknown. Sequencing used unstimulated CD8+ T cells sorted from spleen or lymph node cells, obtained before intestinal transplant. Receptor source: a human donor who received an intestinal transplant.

CDR3 amino acids: CATRQGMNTEAFF. CDR3 bases: TGTGCCACCCGACAGGGGATGAACACTGAAGCTTTCTTT. The rearrangement uses TRBV6-6 and TRBJ1-1; 8 bases are shared with TRBD1. This CDR3 spans 13 amino acids. Germline V lookup: CDR1 MNHNY, CDR2 SVGAGI (reference sequence). V gave up 10 bases and J gave up 0 bases; unmatched junction bases: 4.

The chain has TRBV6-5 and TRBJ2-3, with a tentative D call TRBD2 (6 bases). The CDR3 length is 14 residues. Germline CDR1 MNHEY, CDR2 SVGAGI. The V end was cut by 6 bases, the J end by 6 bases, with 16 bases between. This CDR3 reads CASSLSVRGDTQYF. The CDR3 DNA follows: TGTGCCAGCAGCCTCTCGGTTCGGGGGGATACGCAGTATTTT.

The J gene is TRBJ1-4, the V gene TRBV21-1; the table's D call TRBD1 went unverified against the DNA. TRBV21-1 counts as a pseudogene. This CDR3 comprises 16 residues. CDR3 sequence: CASRLQARRNFEKLFF. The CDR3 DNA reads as TGTGCCAGCAGGCTACAGGCGAGGCGCAATTTCGAAAAACTGTTTTTT.

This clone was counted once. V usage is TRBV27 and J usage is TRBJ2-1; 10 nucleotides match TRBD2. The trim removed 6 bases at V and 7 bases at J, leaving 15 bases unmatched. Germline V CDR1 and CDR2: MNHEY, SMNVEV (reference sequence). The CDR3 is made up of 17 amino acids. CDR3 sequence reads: CASRPYRLAGPLNEQFF. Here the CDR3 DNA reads TGTGCCAGCAGACCCTACCGACTAGCGGGCCCTCTAAATGAGCAGTTCTTC.

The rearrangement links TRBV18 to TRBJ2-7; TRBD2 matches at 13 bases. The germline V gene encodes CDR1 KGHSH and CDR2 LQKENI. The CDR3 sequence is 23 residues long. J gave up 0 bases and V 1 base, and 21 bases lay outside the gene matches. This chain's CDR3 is CASSPLDRGGTGTSGTLSYEQYF. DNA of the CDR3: TGTGCCAGCTCACCACTTGACAGGGGGGGAACCGGGACTAGCGGGACCCTCTCCTACGAGCAGTACTTC.

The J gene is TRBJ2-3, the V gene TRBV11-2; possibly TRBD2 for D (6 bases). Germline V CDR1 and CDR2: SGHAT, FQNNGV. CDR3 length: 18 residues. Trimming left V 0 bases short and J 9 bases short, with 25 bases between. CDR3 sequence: CASSLEGVWGVSTKTQYF. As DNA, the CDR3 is TGTGCCAGCAGCTTAGAGGGTGTTTGGGGGGTCTCAACCAAAACGCAGTATTTT.

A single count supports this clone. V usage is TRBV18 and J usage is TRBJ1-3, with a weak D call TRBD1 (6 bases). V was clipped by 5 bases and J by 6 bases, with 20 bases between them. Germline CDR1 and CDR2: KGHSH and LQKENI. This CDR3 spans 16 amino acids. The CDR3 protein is CASSAPGQSYLNTIYF. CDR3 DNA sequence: TGTGCCAGCTCAGCCCCTGGACAGAGCTACCTAAACACCATATATTTT.